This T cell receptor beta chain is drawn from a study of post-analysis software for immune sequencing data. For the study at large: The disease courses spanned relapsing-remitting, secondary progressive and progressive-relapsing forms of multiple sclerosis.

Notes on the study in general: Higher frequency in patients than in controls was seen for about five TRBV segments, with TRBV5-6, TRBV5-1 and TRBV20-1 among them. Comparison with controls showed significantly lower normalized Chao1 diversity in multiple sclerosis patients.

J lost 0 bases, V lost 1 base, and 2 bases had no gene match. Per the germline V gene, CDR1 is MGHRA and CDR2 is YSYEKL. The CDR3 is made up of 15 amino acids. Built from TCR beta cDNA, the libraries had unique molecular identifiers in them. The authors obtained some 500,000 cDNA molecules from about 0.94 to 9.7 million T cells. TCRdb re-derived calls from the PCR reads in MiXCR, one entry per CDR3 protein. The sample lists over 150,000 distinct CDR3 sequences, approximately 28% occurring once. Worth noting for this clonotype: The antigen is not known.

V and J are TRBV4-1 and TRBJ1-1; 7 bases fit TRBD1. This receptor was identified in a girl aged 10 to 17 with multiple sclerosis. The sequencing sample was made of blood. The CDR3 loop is CASSQVDRVNTEAFF. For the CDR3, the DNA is TGCGCCAGCAGCCAAGTAGACAGGGTGAACACTGAAGCTTTCTTT.